These T cell receptor beta chains were read from a single sample in a study of neurological immune-mediated disorders. TCRdb re-called the 5' RACE reads with MiXCR, one entry per CDR3 protein. The sample carries about 38,000 distinct CDR3 sequences, nearly 5% recorded once. Sequencing was done on a sample of CD4+ T cells from blood. These TCRs come from a young man in good health. CDR3s include the opening cysteine and the closing phenylalanine or tryptophan.

v_gene	j_gene	CDR3aa
TRBV5-1	TRBJ1-5	CASSLQGANNQPQHF
TRBV7-3	TRBJ2-1	CASSLSTYNEQFF
TRBV5-6	TRBJ2-1	CASSLYRDYQFF
TRBV5-1	TRBJ2-7	CASQGTAYEQYF
TRBV4-3	TRBJ1-4	CASSQAGATNEKLFF
TRBV27	TRBJ2-7	CASSRTGTKSYEQYF
TRBV20-1	TRBJ1-1	CSARDPGIPTEAFF
TRBV11-2	TRBJ1-5	CASSLESGAYQPQHF
TRBV27	TRBJ2-1	CASSRIGVGEFF
TRBV10-3	TRBJ2-3	CASSRPRSTDTQYF
TRBV5-1	TRBJ2-5	CASSLDNQETQYF
TRBV7-8	TRBJ1-1	CASSFPGQGGGTEAFF
TRBV7-2	TRBJ2-3	CASRPNVGAADTQYF
TRBV20-1	TRBJ1-6	CSAPGTGNSPLHF
TRBV3-1	TRBJ1-1	CASSQNTGRAEAFF
TRBV7-9	TRBJ1-3	CASIPDFGNTIYF
TRBV2	TRBJ2-7	CASSEQGSSSYEQYF
TRBV2	TRBJ1-1	CASSKEGTGEAFF
TRBV4-1	TRBJ1-2	CASSQFQGKSTGYTF
TRBV5-1	TRBJ2-1	CASSRGLADYNEQFF
TRBV10-3	TRBJ1-2	CAISATRDSDGYTF
TRBV5-1	TRBJ1-6	CASSLDSPDNSPLHF
TRBV6-5	TRBJ1-5	CASSYRQGGQPQHF
TRBV7-2	TRBJ1-5	CASSLGSGQLHNQPQHF
TRBV6-6	TRBJ2-5	CASSYSLAGAQETQYF
TRBV6-4	TRBJ1-2	CASRLGQGDGYTF
TRBV14	TRBJ2-7	CASSPLVVGTPSCEQYF
TRBV29-1	TRBJ2-3	CSVRSIALADTQYF
TRBV3-1	TRBJ1-6	CASSPLGTGGSPLHF
TRBV5-1	TRBJ1-2	CASSWGTANYGYTF
TRBV6-5	TRBJ2-6	CASRDTGGSGANVLTF
TRBV6-6	TRBJ2-2	CASSYTTSGQGAGELFF
TRBV12-3/TRBV12-4	TRBJ2-5	CASSFSGGQETQYF
TRBV20-1	TRBJ1-2	CSANQGFRNYGYTF
TRBV7-2	TRBJ2-1	CASSLQTSGGYNEQFF
TRBV2	TRBJ1-2	CASRVGLDIYGYTF
TRBV6-2/TRBV6-3	TRBJ1-4	CASSYGETGSSEKLFF
TRBV20-1	TRBJ2-7	CSATHRADEQYF
TRBV10-3	TRBJ1-2	CAIAGQGNGYTF
TRBV7-9	TRBJ2-5	CASSLAALALGLETQYF
TRBV3-1	TRBJ1-1	CASSPRGRNTEAFF
TRBV6-5	TRBJ1-1	CASRKGGNTEAFF
TRBV2	TRBJ1-1	CASRGPPEAFF
TRBV7-2	TRBJ1-1	CASSSRMTGQAFF
TRBV30	TRBJ1-2	CAWSYRTNSNYGYTF
TRBV19	TRBJ2-7	CASSRPAGTDSLEQYF